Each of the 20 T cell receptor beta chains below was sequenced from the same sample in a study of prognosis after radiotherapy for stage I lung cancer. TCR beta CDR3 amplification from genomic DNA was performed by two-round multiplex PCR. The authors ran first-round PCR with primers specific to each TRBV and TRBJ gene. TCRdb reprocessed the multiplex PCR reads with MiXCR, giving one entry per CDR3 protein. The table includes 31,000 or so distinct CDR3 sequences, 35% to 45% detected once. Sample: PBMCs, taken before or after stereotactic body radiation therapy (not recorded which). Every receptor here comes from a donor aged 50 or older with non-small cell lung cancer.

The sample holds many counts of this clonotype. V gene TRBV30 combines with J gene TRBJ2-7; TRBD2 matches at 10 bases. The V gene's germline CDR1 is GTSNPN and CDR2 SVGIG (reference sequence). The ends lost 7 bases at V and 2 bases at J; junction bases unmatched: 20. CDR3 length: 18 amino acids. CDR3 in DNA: TGTGCCTCCCCGAGTGTGGAGGGCAGCGGGAGGGGCCCCTACGAGCAGTACTTC. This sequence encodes CASPSVEGSGRGPYEQYF.

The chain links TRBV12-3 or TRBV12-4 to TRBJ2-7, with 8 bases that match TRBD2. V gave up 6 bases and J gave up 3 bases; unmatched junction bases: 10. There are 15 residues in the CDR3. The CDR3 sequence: CASSQSGGRVYEQYF. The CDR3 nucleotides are TGTGCCAGCAGCCAGAGCGGGGGAAGGGTCTACGAGCAGTACTTC.

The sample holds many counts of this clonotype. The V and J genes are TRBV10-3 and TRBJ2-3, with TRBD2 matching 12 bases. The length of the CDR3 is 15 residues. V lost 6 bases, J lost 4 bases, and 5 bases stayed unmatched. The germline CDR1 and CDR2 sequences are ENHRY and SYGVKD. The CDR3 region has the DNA TGTGCCATCAGACCTAGCGGGAGGGAAGCAGATACGCAGTATTTT. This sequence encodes CAIRPSGREADTQYF.

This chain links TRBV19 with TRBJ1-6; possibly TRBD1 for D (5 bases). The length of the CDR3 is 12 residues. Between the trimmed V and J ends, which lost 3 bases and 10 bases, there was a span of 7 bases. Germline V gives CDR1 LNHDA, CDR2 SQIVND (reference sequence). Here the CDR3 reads CASSIGDSPLHF. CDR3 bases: TGTGCCAGTAGTATCGGGGACTCACCCCTCCACTTT.

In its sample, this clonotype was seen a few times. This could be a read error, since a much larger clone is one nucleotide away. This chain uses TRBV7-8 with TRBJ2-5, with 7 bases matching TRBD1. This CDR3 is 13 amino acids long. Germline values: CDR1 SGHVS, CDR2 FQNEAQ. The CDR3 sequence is CASSVQGKETQHF. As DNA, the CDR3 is TGTGCCAGCAGCGTACAGGGGAAAGAGACCCAGCACTTC.

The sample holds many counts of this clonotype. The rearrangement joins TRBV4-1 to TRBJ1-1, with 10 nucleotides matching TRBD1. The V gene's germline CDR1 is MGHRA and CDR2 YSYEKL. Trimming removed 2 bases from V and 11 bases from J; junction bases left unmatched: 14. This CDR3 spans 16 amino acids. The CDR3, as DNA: TGCGCCAGCAGCCAATTCACGGGACAGGGGAGGTTTTACGCTTTCTTT. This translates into CASSQFTGQGRFYAFF.

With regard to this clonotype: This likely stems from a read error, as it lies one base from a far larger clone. The DNA of the CDR3 is TGTGCCAACAGCCGATTCGGGGGATTCTACGGCTACACCTTC. Translated: CANSRFGGFYGYTF. The genes are TRBV6-9 and TRBJ1-2, with D tentatively TRBD1 (5 bases). Trimming shortened V by 10 bases and J by 8 bases, and 23 bases separated the two germline ends. CDR1 and CDR2 (germline): MNHGY, SVAAGI. The CDR3 is made up of 14 amino acids.

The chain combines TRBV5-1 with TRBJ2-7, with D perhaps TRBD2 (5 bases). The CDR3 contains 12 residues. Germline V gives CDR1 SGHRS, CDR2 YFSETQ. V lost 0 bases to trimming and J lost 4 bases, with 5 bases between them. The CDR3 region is CASSLGGYEQYF. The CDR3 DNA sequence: TGCGCCAGCAGCTTGGGAGGGTACGAGCAGTACTTC.

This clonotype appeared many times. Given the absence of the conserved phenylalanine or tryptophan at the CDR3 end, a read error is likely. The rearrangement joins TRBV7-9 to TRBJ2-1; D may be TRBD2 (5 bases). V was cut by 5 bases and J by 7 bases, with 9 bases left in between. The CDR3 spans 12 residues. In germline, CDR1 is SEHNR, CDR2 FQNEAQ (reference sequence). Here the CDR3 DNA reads TGTGCCAGCAGCCCCACTAGAAATGAGCAGTTCCTC. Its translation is CASSPTRNEQFL.

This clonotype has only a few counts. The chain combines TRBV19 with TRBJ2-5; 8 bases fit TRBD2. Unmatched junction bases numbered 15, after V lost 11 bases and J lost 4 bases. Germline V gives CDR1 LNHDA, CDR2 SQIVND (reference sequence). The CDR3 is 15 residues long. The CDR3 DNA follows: TGTGCCGCGTCGTCGGGGGGGGGAAGCGGAGAGACCCAGTACTTC. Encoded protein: CAASSGGGSGETQYF. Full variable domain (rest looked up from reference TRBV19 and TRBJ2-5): DGGITQSPKYLFRKEGQNVTLSCEQNLNHDAMYWYRQDPGQGLRLIYYSQIVNDFQKGDIAEGYSVSREKKESFPLTVTSAQKNPTAFYLCAASSGGGSGETQYFGPGTRLLVL.

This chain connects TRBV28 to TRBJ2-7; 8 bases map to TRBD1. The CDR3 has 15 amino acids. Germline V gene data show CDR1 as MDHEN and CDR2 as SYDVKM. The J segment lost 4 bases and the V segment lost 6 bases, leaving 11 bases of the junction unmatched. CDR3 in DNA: TGTGCCAGCAGCCGCACAGGACAGGGCGGGTACGAGCAGTACTTC. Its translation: CASSRTGQGGYEQYF.

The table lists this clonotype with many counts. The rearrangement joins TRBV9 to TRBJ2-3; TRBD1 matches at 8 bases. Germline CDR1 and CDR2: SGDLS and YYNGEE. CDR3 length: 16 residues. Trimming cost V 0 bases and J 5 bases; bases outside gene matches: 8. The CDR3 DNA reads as TGTGCCAGCAGCGTAGGGGTGGGCAGGGGGCAAGATACGCAGTATTTT. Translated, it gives CASSVGVGRGQDTQYF.

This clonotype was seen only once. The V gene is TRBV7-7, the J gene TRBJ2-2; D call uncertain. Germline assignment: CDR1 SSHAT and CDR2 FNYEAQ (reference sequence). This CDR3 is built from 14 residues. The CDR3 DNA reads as TGTGCTATCATCCAGATGGTCGGCACCGGGGAGCTGTTTTTT. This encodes CAIIQMVGTGELFF.

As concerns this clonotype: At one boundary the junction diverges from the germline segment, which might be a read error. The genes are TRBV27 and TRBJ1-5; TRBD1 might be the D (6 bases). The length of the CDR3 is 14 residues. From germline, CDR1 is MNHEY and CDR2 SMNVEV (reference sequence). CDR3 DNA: TGTGCCAGCAGTTTAATCAGGGGTCATCAGCCCCATCATTTT. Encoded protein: CASSLIRGHQPHHF.

The CDR3 nucleotides are TGTGCCAGCAGCCCGGGACCAGACTATGGCTACACCTTC. Translating it yields CASSPGPDYGYTF. V is TRBV6-1 and J is TRBJ1-2; perhaps TRBD1 as D (5 bases). Trimming took off 6 bases at V and 3 bases at J, with 11 bases between the two ends. Per germline, CDR1 MNHNS and CDR2 SASEGT. The CDR3 consists of 13 residues.

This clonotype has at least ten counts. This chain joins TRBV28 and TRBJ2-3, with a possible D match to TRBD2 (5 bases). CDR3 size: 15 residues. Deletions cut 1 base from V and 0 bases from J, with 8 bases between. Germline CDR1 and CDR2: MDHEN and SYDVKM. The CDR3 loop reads CASSLSGMSTDTQYF. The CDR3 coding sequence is TGTGCCAGCAGTTTATCGGGGATGAGCACAGATACGCAGTATTTT.

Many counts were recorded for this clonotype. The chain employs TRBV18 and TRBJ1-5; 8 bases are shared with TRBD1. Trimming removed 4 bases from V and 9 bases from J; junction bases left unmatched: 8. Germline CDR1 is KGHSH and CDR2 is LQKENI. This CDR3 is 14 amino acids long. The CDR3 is CASSRTGSIGPQHF. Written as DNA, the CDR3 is TGTGCCAGCTCACGGACAGGGTCCATTGGGCCCCAGCATTTT.

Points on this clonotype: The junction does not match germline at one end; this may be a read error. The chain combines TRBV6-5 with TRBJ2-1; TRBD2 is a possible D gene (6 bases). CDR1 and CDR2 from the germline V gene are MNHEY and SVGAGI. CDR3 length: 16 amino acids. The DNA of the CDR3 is TGTGCCAGCAGTTACCTCGGGAGAGACTTCTACAATGAGCATCTCTTC. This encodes CASSYLGRDFYNEHLF.

In nucleotides, the CDR3 is TGCGCCAGCACACGCGGACAGTCTAATTCACCCCTCCACTTT. As protein: CASTRGQSNSPLHF. The chain uses TRBV5-1 and TRBJ1-6; TRBD1 is a possible D gene (6 bases). The CDR3 covers 14 residues. Trimming shortened V by 6 bases and J by 6 bases, and 13 bases separated the two germline ends. Germline V gene lookup returns CDR1 SGHRS and CDR2 YFSETQ.

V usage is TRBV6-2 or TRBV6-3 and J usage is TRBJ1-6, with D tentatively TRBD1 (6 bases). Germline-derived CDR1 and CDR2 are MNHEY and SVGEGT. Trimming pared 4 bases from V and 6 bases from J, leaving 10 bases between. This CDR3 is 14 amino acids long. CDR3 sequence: CASSFRTVNSPLHF. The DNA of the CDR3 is TGTGCCAGCAGTTTCCGGACAGTTAATTCACCCCTCCACTTT.